Here is one TCR beta chain with its context. What it recognizes is unknown. Other DNA sequences in the same sample also yield this CDR3. The data were taken from a study of shared clonotypes between healthy human individuals. At the level of the study: Donor ages ranged 18 to 49 years: a couple of women, a few men.

This CDR3 is built from 11 residues. V was pared by 7 bases and J by 1 base, with 4 bases between. CDR1 is MNHEY and CDR2 is SVGAGI in the germline V gene. Study observations and caveats: A limitation of the genetic and exposure-history diversity represented arose from few donors. Blood was the only sampled material, and tissue repertoires likely differ.

Authors' methods: Filtering differed because ImmunoSEQ produced junction-only sequences that carried no quality scores. Here immunoSEQ multiplex PCR was the method, and the copy in TCRdb shows in-frame clones only, minus some. V and J calls and clone size are as listed in that table; D and trimming were resolved from the DNA. The table includes some 2,500,000 clones, approximately 93% detected once. This sequence originates from a young man in good health. Some clones in this sample may be carry-over from other donors' samples. This chain links TRBV6-5 with TRBJ1-1; no definite D call. The sequenced material came from naive CD4+ T cells from PBMCs. As for subset: CD45RA+ positively selected. CDR3 sequence reads: CASTKNTEAFF. CDR3 in DNA: TGTGCCAGCACCAAGAACACTGAAGCTTTCTTT.